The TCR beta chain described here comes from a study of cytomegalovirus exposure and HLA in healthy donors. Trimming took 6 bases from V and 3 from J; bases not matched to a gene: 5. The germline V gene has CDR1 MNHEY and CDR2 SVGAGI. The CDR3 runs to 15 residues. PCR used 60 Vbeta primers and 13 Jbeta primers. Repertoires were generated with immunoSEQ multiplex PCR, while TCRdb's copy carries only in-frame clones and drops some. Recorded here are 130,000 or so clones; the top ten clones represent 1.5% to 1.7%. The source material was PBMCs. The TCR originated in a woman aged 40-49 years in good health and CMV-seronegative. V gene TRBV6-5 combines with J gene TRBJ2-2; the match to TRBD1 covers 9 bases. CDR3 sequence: CASRWTGAYTGELFF. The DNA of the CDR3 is TGTGCCAGCAGATGGACAGGGGCGTACACCGGGGAGCTGTTTTTT.